What follows are 18 T cell receptor beta chains derived from one specimen sequenced in a study of blood T cell repertoires in COVID-19. TCRdb's table, derived via immunoSEQ multiplex PCR, lists solely in-frame clones and lacks some. Among 100,000 to 150,000 clones listed, roughly 89% were seen once. Sequencing was done on a sample of peripheral blood. These receptors were taken from a man between 60 and 70 years old with COVID-19, enrolled during active disease.

The chain recombines TRBV7-2 with TRBJ2-1, with D possibly matching TRBD1 (6 bases). CDR1 and CDR2 (germline): SGHTA, FQGNSA. CDR3 length: 13 residues. Trimming stripped 3 bases from V and 6 bases from J, with 9 bases between. CDR3 amino acids: CASSFTGTNEQFF. CDR3 DNA: TGTGCCAGCAGCTTCACAGGGACCAATGAGCAGTTCTTC.

This sequence joins TRBV18 and TRBJ2-1, with 9 positions matching TRBD2. The CDR3 extends over 14 amino acids. With V trimmed by 4 bases and J by 10 bases, 8 bases remained unmatched. From germline, CDR1 is KGHSH and CDR2 LQKENI. In DNA, the CDR3 is TGTGCCAGCTCACTTTCTAGCGGGGCGGCGGAGCAGTTCTTC. Encoded protein: CASSLSSGAAEQFF. Drawing the rest from reference TRBV18 and TRBJ2-1, the complete variable domain is NAGVMQNPRHLVRRRGQEARLRCSPMKGHSHVYWYRQLPEEGLKFMVYLQKENIIDESGMPKERFSAEFPKEGPSILRIQQVVRGDSAAYFCASSLSSGAAEQFFGPGTRLTVL.

This chain connects TRBV6-1 to TRBJ1-2; TRBD1 matches 7 bases. The ends lost 5 bases at V and 2 bases at J; junction bases unmatched: 5. The germline gives CDR1 MNHNS, CDR2 SASEGT. This CDR3 is built from 14 residues. The CDR3 is CASSFNRGNYGYTF. The CDR3, as DNA: TGTGCCAGCAGTTTCAACAGGGGCAACTATGGCTACACCTTC.

This clone was seen once. The V gene is TRBV7-3, the J gene TRBJ1-1; possible D gene TRBD1, 5 bases. Germline CDR1 and CDR2: SGHTA and FQGTGA. The CDR3 runs to 13 residues. Trimming removed 5 bases at V and 1 base at J, with 8 bases between. The CDR3 here is CASSPGQNTEAFF. For the CDR3, the DNA is TGTGCCAGCAGCCCCGGACAGAACACTGAAGCTTTCTTT.

This sequence joins TRBV6-5 and TRBJ2-3, with D possibly TRBD1 on 6 matching bases. V was cut by 2 bases and J by 4 bases, with 16 bases left in between. There are 16 residues in the CDR3. Germline values: CDR1 MNHEY, CDR2 SVGAGI. CDR3 sequence (DNA): TGTGCCAGCAGTTACGGGGCCAGGGGAGTTGCAGATACGCAGTATTTT. This sequence encodes CASSYGARGVADTQYF.

This rearrangement joins TRBV30 to TRBJ1-1, with D unresolved. Trimming cost V 4 bases and J 5 bases, with 11 bases left between them. Per germline, CDR1 GTSNPN and CDR2 SVGIG (reference sequence). The CDR3 is 12 residues long. The CDR3 loop is CAWTNGVTEAFF. CDR3 coding DNA: TGTGCCTGGACTAACGGGGTTACTGAAGCTTTCTTT.

The rearrangement uses TRBV6-4 and TRBJ1-2, with D hard to call. The CDR3 covers 12 residues. Germline V gives CDR1 MRHNA, CDR2 SNTAGT. Trimming shortened V by 6 bases and J by 3 bases, and 8 bases separated the two germline ends. CDR3 bases: TGTGCCAGCAGCACAGAATACTATGGCTACACCTTC. Translation gives CASSTEYYGYTF.

The gene calls are TRBV9 and TRBJ1-2; 11 bases are a match to TRBD1. Germline loops: CDR1 SGDLS, CDR2 YYNGEE. This CDR3 contains 15 residues. Unmatched junction bases numbered 7, after V lost 3 bases and J lost 6 bases. CDR3 region: CASSAPDRGLDGYTF. In DNA, the CDR3 is TGTGCCAGCAGCGCCCCGGACAGGGGGCTGGATGGCTACACCTTC.

The chain carries TRBV6-5 and TRBJ2-2, with 7 bases fitting TRBD1. Per the germline V gene, CDR1 is MNHEY and CDR2 is SVGAGI. This CDR3 has 15 residues. The J segment lost 2 bases and the V segment lost 6 bases, leaving 6 bases of the junction unmatched. For the CDR3, the DNA is TGTGCCAGCAGCCACCGGGACAGTAACACCGGGGAGCTGTTTTTT. Amino acid sequence: CASSHRDSNTGELFF.

This chain joins TRBV4-2 and TRBJ2-3, with TRBD2 matching 12 bases. This CDR3 spans 20 amino acids. V gave up 1 base and J gave up 0 bases; unmatched junction bases: 11. Germline V gene sequence: CDR1 LGHNA, CDR2 YNFKEQ. The CDR3 bases are TGTGCCAGCAGCCAAGGGACTAGCGGGGCGAGGGGGTATAGCACAGATACGCAGTATTTT. The encoded protein is CASSQGTSGARGYSTDTQYF.

The chain couples TRBV27 to TRBJ2-5, with D possibly matching TRBD2 (5 bases). V lost 5 bases and J 2 bases, leaving 15 bases between the germline ends. Germline CDR1 MNHEY, CDR2 SMNVEV (reference sequence). The CDR3 is 15 amino acids. In DNA, the CDR3 is TGTGCCAGCAGTCGATCTACAAGAGGGCAAGAGACCCAGTACTTC. Translation: CASSRSTRGQETQYF.

This chain joins TRBV9 and TRBJ2-1, with 12 nucleotides matching TRBD2. V trimming: 4 bases; J trimming: 5 bases; junction bases outside the gene matches: 16. The CDR3 covers 19 residues. Germline values: CDR1 SGDLS, CDR2 YYNGEE. CDR3 bases: TGTGCCAGCAGCCACCAGAGGGCTAGCGGGGGGGCCGGGGACAATGAGCAGTTCTTC. Protein: CASSHQRASGGAGDNEQFF.

The chain joins TRBV19 to TRBJ1-6; tentative D call: TRBD1 (6 bases). Germline CDR1 reads LNHDA; CDR2 reads SQIVND (reference sequence). There are 18 residues in the CDR3. V gave up 4 bases and J gave up 0 bases, with 16 bases separating them. The CDR3 DNA reads as TGTGCCAGTAGTAGAGGACAGCAAATAGTCTCCTATAATTCACCCCTCCACTTT. It translates to CASSRGQQIVSYNSPLHF.

V gene TRBV6-1 combines with J gene TRBJ2-3; 7 bases match TRBD1. This CDR3 has 15 amino acids. Germline trimming cut 1 base from V and 2 bases from J; bases unmatched to any gene: 3. Germline V gives CDR1 MNHNS, CDR2 SASEGT. Here the CDR3 reads CASSEVGTDTDTQYF. As DNA, the CDR3 is TGTGCCAGCAGTGAAGTCGGGACAGACACAGATACGCAGTATTTT.

The chain carries TRBV6-1 and TRBJ2-3; 7 bases are shared with TRBD2. Trimming at V came to 4 bases and at J to 1 base, leaving 8 bases not matched to a gene. Germline V gene sequence: CDR1 MNHNS, CDR2 SASEGT. The CDR3 totals 16 residues. CDR3 loop: CASSGPGLTRTDTQYF. The CDR3 DNA follows: TGTGCCAGCAGTGGACCGGGACTAACCCGCACAGATACGCAGTATTTT.

The CDR3 coding sequence is TGTGCCAGCAGCCCGGGTAGCGGGAACACAGATACGCAGTATTTT. The encoded protein is CASSPGSGNTDTQYF. V and J are TRBV2 and TRBJ2-3, with TRBD2 matching over 8 bases. The CDR3 is 15 amino acids. J lost 2 bases, V lost 6 bases, and 7 bases had no gene match. Germline CDR1 and CDR2: SNHLY and FYNNEI.

CDR3 residues: CASSTPDFSYEQYF. As DNA, the CDR3 is TGTGCCAGCAGTACTCCGGACTTCTCCTACGAGCAGTACTTC. The chain is built from TRBV7-2 and TRBJ2-7; TRBD2 is a possible D gene (5 bases). V lost 6 bases and J lost 0, with 12 bases in between. Germline V gives CDR1 SGHTA, CDR2 FQGNSA. This CDR3 comprises 14 residues.

The chain joins TRBV20-1 to TRBJ1-4; unclear D gene. Germline CDR1 and CDR2: DFQATT and SNEGSKA (reference sequence). V lost 3 bases and J lost 12, with 8 bases in between. The CDR3 is 10 residues long. The CDR3 sequence is CSARRDELFF. The CDR3 coding sequence is TGCAGTGCTAGGCGGGATGAACTGTTTTTT.